This T cell receptor beta chain is from a study of shared clonotypes between healthy human individuals. Study results and caveats: Generally, estimated richness proved larger in naive subsets than it did in memory subsets.

Clones were sequenced by immunoSEQ multiplex PCR, and TCRdb holds only the in-frame ones, with some missing. The table lists approximately 2.5 million clones, 80% to 95% of them singletons, with approximately 0.37% in the top ten. The V end was cut by 8 bases, the J end by 2 bases, with 13 bases between. Germline lookup yields CDR1 MDHEN and CDR2 SYDVKM. The CDR3 runs 14 residues. On this clone: Its antigen is unidentified.

The specimen sequenced was naive CD4+ T cells from PBMCs. Indicated subset: CD45RA+ positively selected. The V call is TRBV28, the J call TRBJ2-1, with a tentative D call TRBD2 (5 bases). The sequence was obtained from a man aged 18 to 29 in good health. Some clones in this sample may be carry-over from other donors' samples. The CDR3 reads CASCSGSPYNEQFF. As DNA, the CDR3 is TGTGCCAGCTGTAGTGGGAGCCCCTACAATGAGCAGTTCTTC.